The table lists the clone carrying this TCR beta chain with many counts. Its specificity is not known. Germline lookup yields CDR1 KGHDR and CDR2 SFDVKD. This CDR3 has 16 amino acids. V was pared by 3 bases and J by 6 bases, with 19 bases between. The source of the sample is a study of T cells in Graves' hyperthyroidism and ophthalmopathy. Study-level points and caveats: In the analysis, a 13 V-J model separated ophthalmopathy from stable hyperthyroidism.

TCR beta CDR3 region amplification was performed from RNA transcripts. Initially, a first-round RT-PCR of the TCR CDR3 employed the HTBI primer set. MiXCR was run by TCRdb on the multiplex PCR reads, yielding one entry per CDR3 protein. The sample shows hundreds of thousands of distinct CDR3 sequences, about 45% of them seen only once. This clonotype originated in an adult man with Graves' disease, either hyperthyroidism or ophthalmopathy (not recorded which). The sample taken for sequencing was peripheral blood or thyroid tissue (not recorded which). The chain couples TRBV24-1 to TRBJ1-2, with D unclear. CDR3 coding DNA: TGTGCCACCAGTGATCCGGACCCCTCAGGAAAGCATGGCTACACCTTC. Its protein is CATSDPDPSGKHGYTF.